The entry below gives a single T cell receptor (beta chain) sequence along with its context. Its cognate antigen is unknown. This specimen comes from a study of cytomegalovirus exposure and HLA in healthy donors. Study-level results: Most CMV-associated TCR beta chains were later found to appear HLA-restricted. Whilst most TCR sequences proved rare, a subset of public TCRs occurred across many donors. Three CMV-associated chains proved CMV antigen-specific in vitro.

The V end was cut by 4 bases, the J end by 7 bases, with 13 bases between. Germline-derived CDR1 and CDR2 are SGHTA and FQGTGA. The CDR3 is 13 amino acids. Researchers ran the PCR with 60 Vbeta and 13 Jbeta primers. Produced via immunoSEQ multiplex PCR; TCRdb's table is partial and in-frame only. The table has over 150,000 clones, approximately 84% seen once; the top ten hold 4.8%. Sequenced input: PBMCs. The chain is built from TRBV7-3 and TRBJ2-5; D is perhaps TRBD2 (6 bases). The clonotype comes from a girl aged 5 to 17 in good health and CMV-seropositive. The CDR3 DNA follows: TGTGCCAGCAGCTCGGACTGGAGGGGGACCCAGTACTTC. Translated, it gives CASSSDWRGTQYF. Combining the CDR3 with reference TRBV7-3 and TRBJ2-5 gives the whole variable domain GAGVSQTPSNKVTEKGKYVELRCDPISGHTALYWYRQSLGQGPEFLIYFQGTGAADDSGLPNDRFFAVRPEGSVSTLKIQRTERGDSAVYLCASSSDWRGTQYFGPGTRLLVL.